The entry below gives a single T cell receptor (beta chain) sequence along with its context. These data are taken from a study of blood T cell repertoires in COVID-19. Overall study context: The United States, Italy and Spain provided the acute and convalescent COVID-19 samples. PBMCs, B-cell-depleted T cells, or T cells provided the cDNA or gDNA that made up the material.

Deletions cut 6 bases from V and 6 bases from J, with 3 bases between. Germline values: CDR1 MDHEN, CDR2 SYDVKM. CDR3 size: 11 residues. TCRdb's table, derived via immunoSEQ multiplex PCR, lists solely in-frame clones and lacks some. The sample includes 120,000 to 150,000 clones, around 90% of them seen just once. This sequence originates from a woman aged 45-65 years with acute or convalescent COVID-19. The chain joins TRBV28 to TRBJ1-6, with no clear D. The sample taken for sequencing was peripheral blood. This CDR3 reads CASSRNSPLHF. CDR3 bases: TGTGCCAGCAGCCGTAATTCACCCCTCCACTTT.